The 24 T cell receptor beta chains listed next were all sequenced from one sample in a study of CD8 T cells in Susac syndrome. RNA amounts of about 0.5 to 1 ug underwent reverse transcription with random hexamers. TCRdb passed the immunoSEQ multiplex PCR reads through MiXCR, listing each CDR3 protein once. The top ten clones hold around 0.093% of a sample with about 200,000 distinct CDR3 sequences, 90% to 95% of them seen once. The sample consisted of CD4+ T cells from PBMCs. The origin of the receptors is a human donor in good health.

This rearrangement joins TRBV2 to TRBJ1-1; TRBD1 matches 7 bases. J gave up 10 bases and V 6 bases, and 8 bases lay outside the gene matches. Germline CDR1 and CDR2: SNHLY and FYNNEI. There are 12 residues in the CDR3. Here the CDR3 reads CASRTGLVRAFF. CDR3 sequence (DNA): TGTGCCAGCAGGACAGGGTTGGTACGAGCTTTCTTT.

The chain recombines TRBV18 with TRBJ2-7, with D unresolved. The length of the CDR3 is 13 residues. Germline CDR1 is KGHSH and CDR2 is LQKENI. Between the trimmed V and J ends, which lost 6 bases and 5 bases, there was a span of 14 bases. DNA for the CDR3: TGTGCCAGCTCTCCGCCCTCGCCCGACGAGCAGTACTTC. Translating gives CASSPPSPDEQYF.

V gene TRBV12-3 or TRBV12-4 combines with J gene TRBJ2-6; D gene ambiguous. The CDR3 sequence is 14 residues long. Trimming took off 8 bases at V and 4 bases at J, with 12 bases between the two ends. CDR3 sequence: CASFRYSGANVLTF. The DNA of the CDR3 is TGTGCCAGCTTCCGGTATTCCGGGGCCAACGTCCTGACTTTC.

This clonotype showed up just once. This rearrangement joins TRBV3-1 to TRBJ2-1; TRBD2 agrees at 7 bases. Germline V lookup: CDR1 LGHDT, CDR2 YNNKEL (reference sequence). The J segment lost 14 bases and the V segment lost 3 bases, leaving 10 bases of the junction unmatched. The CDR3 length is 13 residues. CDR3 bases: TGTGCCAGCAGCCATTATGAAACTAGCGTTAAGTTCTTC. It encodes CASSHYETSVKFF.

The genes are TRBV29-1 and TRBJ1-1; D not certain. Looked up from germline, CDR1 is SQVTM and CDR2 is ANQGSEA. The CDR3 extends over 13 amino acids. V lost 5 bases to trimming and J lost 5 bases, with 15 bases between them. In nucleotides, the CDR3 is TGCAGCGTTTCCCGGGCAACGGGGACTGAAGCTTTCTTT. As protein: CSVSRATGTEAFF.

The gene calls are TRBV20-1 and TRBJ1-1; D is perhaps TRBD1 (5 bases). This CDR3 is 13 amino acids long. The germline V and J ends were trimmed by 1 base and 0 bases, with 6 bases remaining between them. CDR1 is DFQATT, CDR2 SNEGSKA, per germline (reference sequence). DNA of the CDR3: TGCAGTGCTAGAGGACAGATGAACACTGAAGCTTTCTTT. Its translation is CSARGQMNTEAFF.

V and J are TRBV20-1 and TRBJ2-7; D is possibly TRBD1 (5 bases). There are 11 residues in the CDR3. Looked up from germline, CDR1 is DFQATT and CDR2 is SNEGSKA (reference sequence). The ends were cut back, 7 bases at V and 4 bases at J, with 11 bases in the middle. The CDR3 DNA reads TGCAGTGGATTGACAGAGTACGAGCAGTACGTC. Translation: CSGLTEYEQYV.

J is TRBJ2-5 and V is TRBV30, with TRBD2 matching 12 bases. The CDR3 spans 14 residues. The J segment lost 4 bases and the V segment lost 1 base, leaving 1 base of the junction unmatched. Germline CDR1 reads GTSNPN; CDR2 reads SVGIG (reference sequence). In DNA form, the CDR3 reads TGTGCCTGGAGTGCGGGACTAGCGGGAGAGACCCAGTACTTC. As protein: CAWSAGLAGETQYF.

The table lists this clonotype with a count of one. The J gene is TRBJ2-7, the V gene TRBV7-2, with D maybe TRBD1 (6 bases). CDR3 length: 12 amino acids. Germline V CDR1 and CDR2: SGHTA, FQGNSA. V lost 4 bases and J lost 6, with 10 bases in between. CDR3: CASSYRAGEQYV. The CDR3 nucleotides read TGTGCCAGCAGCTACAGGGCCGGCGAGCAGTACGTC.

The chain is built from TRBV7-9 and TRBJ1-3, with D unclear. The CDR3 has 11 amino acids. V lost 4 bases to trimming and J lost 10 bases, with 8 bases between them. Germline V CDR1 and CDR2: SEHNR, FQNEAQ (reference sequence). The DNA for the CDR3 is TGTGCCAGCAGCTCCTTATGGACCATATATTTT. Translated: CASSSLWTIYF.

V usage is TRBV3-1 and J usage is TRBJ2-5, with TRBD2 matching over 10 bases. Germline trimming cut 5 bases from V and 1 base from J; bases unmatched to any gene: 10. Germline V CDR1 and CDR2: LGHDT, YNNKEL (reference sequence). The CDR3 covers 17 residues. CDR3 region: CASSKERTSGLQETQYF. CDR3 bases: TGTGCCAGCAGCAAGGAAAGGACTAGCGGACTCCAAGAGACCCAGTACTTC.

This chain connects TRBV4-1 to TRBJ2-3, with TRBD2 matching 11 bases. The junction had 11 bases not matched to a gene; V was cut back by 5 bases and J by 7 bases. The CDR3 is 16 amino acids. The V gene's germline CDR1 is MGHRA and CDR2 YSYEKL. CDR3 in amino acids: CASSKSTSGDVYTQYF. The DNA for the CDR3 is TGCGCCAGCAGCAAATCGACTAGCGGGGACGTCTATACGCAGTATTTT.

The rearrangement joins TRBV2 to TRBJ2-4, with a weak D call TRBD2 (6 bases). Trimming removed 6 bases at V and 0 bases at J, with 15 bases between. In germline, CDR1 is SNHLY, CDR2 FYNNEI. The CDR3 has 16 amino acids. For the CDR3, the DNA is TGTGCCAGCAGCAACACGGGACTGCTAGCCAAAAACATTCAGTACTTC. It yields the protein CASSNTGLLAKNIQYF.

The chain uses TRBV12-3 or TRBV12-4 and TRBJ1-2; weak D call: TRBD1 (5 bases). Deletions cut 6 bases from V and 3 bases from J, with 14 bases between. The CDR3 contains 14 residues. Here the CDR3 DNA reads TGTGCCAGCAGCCCCGGGGGGATCGACTATGGCTACACCTTC. Encoded protein: CASSPGGIDYGYTF.

The chain recombines TRBV4-2 with TRBJ2-3; D might be TRBD1 (5 bases). CDR1 is LGHNA, CDR2 YNFKEQ, per germline. Trimming cost V 1 base and J 3 bases, with 11 bases left between them. The CDR3 has 15 residues. The CDR3 region has the DNA TGTGCCAGCAGCCAAGCGGCAGGGTGGACAGATACGCAGTATTTT. Translating gives CASSQAAGWTDTQYF.

V and J are TRBV30 and TRBJ2-3; TRBD2 matches at 9 bases. J lost 0 bases, V lost 2 bases, and 6 bases had no gene match. This CDR3 has 16 amino acids. Per germline, CDR1 GTSNPN and CDR2 SVGIG (reference sequence). The CDR3 spells CAWSRRLAVSTDTQYF. CDR3 bases: TGTGCCTGGAGTAGGAGACTAGCGGTTAGCACAGATACGCAGTATTTT.

In DNA form, the CDR3 reads TGTGCCAGCCTACCCGGGGGGAGCAATCAGCCCCAGCATTTT. This sequence encodes CASLPGGSNQPQHF. The chain employs TRBV27 and TRBJ1-5; TRBD1 might be the D (5 bases). Trimming pared 8 bases from V and 1 base from J, leaving 12 bases between. Germline values: CDR1 MNHEY, CDR2 SMNVEV (reference sequence). The CDR3 is 14 residues long.

This clonotype showed up just once. The chain has TRBV20-1 and TRBJ2-3; perhaps TRBD2 as D (5 bases). The germline V gene has CDR1 DFQATT and CDR2 SNEGSKA (reference sequence). V gave up 6 bases and J gave up 3 bases, with 16 bases separating them. There are 14 residues in the CDR3. The CDR3 sequence is CSARWTGDTDTQYF. The CDR3 nucleotides are TGCAGTGCCCGCTGGACTGGCGATACAGATACGCAGTATTTT.

In this sample, this clonotype turned up once. The chain combines TRBV3-1 with TRBJ1-3, with 7 bases fitting TRBD1. V was pared by 1 base and J by 4 bases, with 1 base of the junction left unmatched. This CDR3 region has 14 residues. Germline CDR1 is LGHDT and CDR2 is YNNKEL (reference sequence). The CDR3 here is CASSQGTGGNTIYF. CDR3 sequence (DNA): TGTGCCAGCAGCCAAGGGACAGGCGGAAACACCATATATTTT.

This chain connects TRBV2 to TRBJ1-2; D is ambiguous. The V end was cut by 8 bases, the J end by 4 bases, with 8 bases between. This CDR3 is built from 11 residues. The V gene's germline CDR1 is SNHLY and CDR2 FYNNEI. The CDR3 nucleotides are TGTGCCAGCTCAGTCTCCTATGGCTACACCTTC. This gives the protein CASSVSYGYTF.

J is TRBJ2-7 and V is TRBV29-1, with TRBD1 matching over 7 bases. V dropped 4 bases and J dropped 3; count of bases not matched to a gene: 12. Germline V lookup: CDR1 SQVTM, CDR2 ANQGSEA. This CDR3 has 15 amino acids. CDR3 coding DNA: TGCAGCGTTGGGGGCCGGGGACAGAGTATCTACGAGCAGTACTTC. Its translation is CSVGGRGQSIYEQYF.

CDR3 sequence reads: CASSQVNSPLHF. CDR3 coding DNA: TGTGCCAGCAGCCAAGTTAATTCACCCCTCCACTTT. This chain connects TRBV14 to TRBJ1-6; no firm D call. The germline V and J ends were trimmed by 1 base and 6 bases, with 1 base remaining between them. Germline CDR1 SGHDN, CDR2 FVKESK. The length of the CDR3 is 12 residues.

The rearrangement uses TRBV27 and TRBJ1-5; TRBD1 matches at 8 bases. This CDR3 has 14 residues. Germline CDR1 and CDR2: MNHEY and SMNVEV (reference sequence). With V trimmed by 6 bases and J by 6 bases, 7 bases remained unmatched. CDR3 protein: CASRTGGKGQPQHF. For the CDR3, the DNA is TGTGCCAGCAGAACAGGGGGGAAGGGTCAGCCCCAGCATTTT.

V is TRBV28 and J is TRBJ2-6; D is perhaps TRBD2 (5 bases). V was shortened by 5 bases and J by 2 bases, with 13 bases between the two germline ends. There are 16 residues in the CDR3. The germline gives CDR1 MDHEN, CDR2 SYDVKM. The CDR3 sequence is CASSATSLAGANVLTF. DNA of the CDR3: TGTGCCAGCAGTGCTACTAGTCTAGCTGGGGCCAACGTCCTGACTTTC.